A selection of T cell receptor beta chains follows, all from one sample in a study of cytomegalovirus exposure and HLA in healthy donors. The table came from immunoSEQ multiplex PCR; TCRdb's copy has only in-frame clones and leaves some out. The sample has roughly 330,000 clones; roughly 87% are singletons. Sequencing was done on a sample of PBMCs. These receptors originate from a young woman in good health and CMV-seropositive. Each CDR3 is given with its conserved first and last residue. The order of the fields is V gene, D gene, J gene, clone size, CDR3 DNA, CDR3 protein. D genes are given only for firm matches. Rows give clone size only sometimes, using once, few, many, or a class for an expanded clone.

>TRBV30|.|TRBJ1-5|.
TGTGCCTGGAGTGTACCGGGGTTGGAGCCCCAGCATTTT
CAWSVPGLEPQHF
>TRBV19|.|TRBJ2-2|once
TGTGCCAGTAGTCCGATCTCGAATACGAACACCGGGGAGCTGTTTTTT
CASSPISNTNTGELFF
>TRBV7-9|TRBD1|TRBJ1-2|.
TGTGCCAGCAGAATCGGACAGGACTATGGCTACACCTTC
CASRIGQDYGYTF
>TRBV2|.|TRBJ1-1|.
TGTGCCAGCAGTGAAAGAGGGGGTGGGGAAGCTTTCTTT
CASSERGGGEAFF
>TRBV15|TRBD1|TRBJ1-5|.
TGTGCCACCTCGGGAAGGACAGGGGTATTTCAGCCCCAGCATTTT
CATSGRTGVFQPQHF
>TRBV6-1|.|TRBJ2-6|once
TGTGCCAGCAGCCTAGGTGGGTCTGGGGCCAACGTCCTGACTTTC
CASSLGGSGANVLTF
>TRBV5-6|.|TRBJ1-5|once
TGTGCCAGCAGCTTGTATGGGGGGAAAAATAGCAATCAGCCCCAGCATTTT
CASSLYGGKNSNQPQHF
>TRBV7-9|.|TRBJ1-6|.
TGTGCCAGCAGGGCGTCCGGACAGCACCTCCACTTT
CASRASGQHLHF
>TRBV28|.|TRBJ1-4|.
TGTGCCAGCAGTCCCCAGGACAAATCAGCAACTAATGAAAAACTGTTTTTT
CASSPQDKSATNEKLFF
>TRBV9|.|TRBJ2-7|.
TGTGCCAGCAGCCCCCTCGGGCGGGACAGCTACGAGCAGTACTTC
CASSPLGRDSYEQYF
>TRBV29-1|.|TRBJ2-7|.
TGCAGCGTTGAAGAGGGATGGGGAGGCGAGCAGTACTTC
CSVEEGWGGEQYF
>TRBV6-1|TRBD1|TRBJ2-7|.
TGTGCCAGCAGTGTCGAGACAGGGGTTCCCTACGAGCAGTACTTC
CASSVETGVPYEQYF
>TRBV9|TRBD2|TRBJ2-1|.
TGTGCCAGCAGCGAGGGGGGACTAGCGGTATACAATGAGCAGTTCTTC
CASSEGGLAVYNEQFF